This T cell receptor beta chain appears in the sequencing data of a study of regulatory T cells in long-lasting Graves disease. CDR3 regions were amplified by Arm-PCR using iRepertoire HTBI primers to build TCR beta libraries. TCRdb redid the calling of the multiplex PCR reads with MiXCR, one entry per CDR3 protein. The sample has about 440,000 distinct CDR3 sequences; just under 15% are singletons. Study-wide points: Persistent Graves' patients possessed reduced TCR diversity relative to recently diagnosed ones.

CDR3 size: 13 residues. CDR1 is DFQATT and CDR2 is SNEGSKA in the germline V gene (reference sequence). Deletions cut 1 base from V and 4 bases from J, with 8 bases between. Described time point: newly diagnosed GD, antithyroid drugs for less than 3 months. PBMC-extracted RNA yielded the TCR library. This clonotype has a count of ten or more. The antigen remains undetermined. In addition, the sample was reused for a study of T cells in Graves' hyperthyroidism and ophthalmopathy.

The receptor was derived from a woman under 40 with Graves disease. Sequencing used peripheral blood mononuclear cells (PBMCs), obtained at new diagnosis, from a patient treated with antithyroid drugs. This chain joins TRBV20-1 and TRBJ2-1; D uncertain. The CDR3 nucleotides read TGCAGTGCTAGAGCCCGACTGTACAATGAGCAGTTCTTC. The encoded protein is CSARARLYNEQFF.